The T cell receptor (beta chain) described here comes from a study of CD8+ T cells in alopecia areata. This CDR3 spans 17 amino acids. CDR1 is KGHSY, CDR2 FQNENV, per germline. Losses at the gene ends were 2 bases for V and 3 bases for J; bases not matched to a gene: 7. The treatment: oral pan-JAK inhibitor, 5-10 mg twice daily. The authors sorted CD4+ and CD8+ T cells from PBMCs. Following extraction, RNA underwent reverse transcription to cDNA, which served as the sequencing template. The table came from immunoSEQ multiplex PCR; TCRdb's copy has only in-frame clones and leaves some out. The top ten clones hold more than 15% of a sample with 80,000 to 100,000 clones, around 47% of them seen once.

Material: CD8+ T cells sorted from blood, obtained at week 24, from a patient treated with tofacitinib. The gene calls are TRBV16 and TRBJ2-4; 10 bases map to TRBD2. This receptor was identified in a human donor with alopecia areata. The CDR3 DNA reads TGTGCCAGCAGCCAACCCGAAGCGGGAGGGATCAAAAACATTCAGTACTTC. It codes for CASSQPEAGGIKNIQYF.